The 13 T cell receptor beta chains in this list originate from one sample, sequenced in a study of T cell responses to AZD1222 COVID-19 vaccine. Clones were sequenced by immunoSEQ multiplex PCR, and TCRdb holds only the in-frame ones, with some missing. The table includes just over 150,000 clones, 90% detected once. The material sequenced was peripheral blood, taken on day 0 of AZD1222 vaccination. The origin of the receptors is an adult in good health.

The V and J genes are TRBV5-6 and TRBJ2-7, with a possible D match to TRBD2 (5 bases). V gave up 7 bases and J gave up 4 bases, with 18 bases separating them. Germline CDR1 reads SGHDT; CDR2 reads YYEEEE. This CDR3 is built from 14 residues. The CDR3 bases are TGTGCCAGCGGCGAAGTTTTCGGGGAGTACGAGCAGTACTTC. It specifies CASGEVFGEYEQYF. Using reference TRBV5-6 and TRBJ2-7 for the parts outside the CDR3, the full variable domain is DAGVTQSPTHLIKTRGQQVTLRCSPKSGHDTVSWYQQALGQGPQFIFQYYEEEERQRGNFPDRFSGHQFPNYSSELNVNALLLGDSALYLCASGEVFGEYEQYFGPGTRLTVT.

The chain carries TRBV10-3 and TRBJ2-1; possible D gene TRBD1, 6 bases. Trimming removed 6 bases at V and 10 bases at J, with 16 bases between. This CDR3 comprises 13 residues. Germline V gene data show CDR1 as ENHRY and CDR2 as SYGVKD. The chain's CDR3 is CAISQSSRGEQFF. The CDR3 region has the DNA TGTGCCATCAGCCAAAGTAGTAGGGGGGAGCAGTTCTTC.

The V gene is TRBV19, the J gene TRBJ2-5, with 9 bases fitting TRBD2. V was clipped by 5 bases and J by 4 bases; unmatched bases: 8. The CDR3 runs to 15 residues. Germline loops: CDR1 LNHDA, CDR2 SQIVND (reference sequence). The CDR3 DNA is TGTGCCAGTAGTCGAGGACTAGCGCTCTCAGAGACCCAGTACTTC. As protein: CASSRGLALSETQYF.

The chain carries TRBV29-1 and TRBJ2-7; 11 nucleotides line up with TRBD2. V lost 5 bases to trimming and J lost 2 bases; unmatched junction nucleotides: 14. CDR1 SQVTM and CDR2 ANQGSEA come from the germline V gene. The CDR3 spans 17 residues. The CDR3 nucleotides read TGCAGCGTTCTTGTGTTTTCGGGGACTAGCGGTACCTACGAGCAGTACTTC. Encoded protein: CSVLVFSGTSGTYEQYF.

The V call is TRBV7-2, the J call TRBJ1-4; D remains unclear. The CDR3 is made up of 13 amino acids. In germline, CDR1 is SGHTA, CDR2 FQGNSA. V gave up 2 bases and J gave up 6 bases, with 7 bases separating them. The CDR3 DNA follows: TGTGCCAGCAGCTTATTCGAGGATGAAAAACTGTTTTTT. As protein: CASSLFEDEKLFF.

This chain links TRBV11-3 with TRBJ2-1; D not resolved. Germline-derived CDR1 and CDR2 are SGHNT and YENEEA. V lost 3 bases to trimming and J lost 0 bases, with 12 bases between them. The CDR3 consists of 16 residues. The chain's CDR3 is CASSFGGSSSYNEQFF. The DNA of the CDR3 is TGTGCCAGCAGCTTTGGTGGGTCTAGCTCCTACAATGAGCAGTTCTTC.

The rearrangement uses TRBV4-3 and TRBJ1-2; D might be TRBD1 (5 bases). Germline CDR1 and CDR2: LGHNA and YSLEER. The CDR3 runs 13 residues. Trimming cost V 4 bases and J 6 bases, with 12 bases left between them. The CDR3, as DNA: TGCGCCAGCAGCCTTATTGTGGGGGATGGCTACACCTTC. Its translation: CASSLIVGDGYTF.

This rearrangement joins TRBV5-1 to TRBJ1-2, with D possibly being TRBD1 (5 bases). V lost 4 bases, J lost 2 bases, and 15 bases lay in between. Germline V gene data show CDR1 as SGHRS and CDR2 as YFSETQ. The CDR3 is 15 residues long. The CDR3: CASSPAGGENYGYTF. The CDR3 nucleotides read TGCGCCAGCAGCCCAGCGGGAGGGGAAAACTATGGCTACACCTTC.

V gene TRBV9 combines with J gene TRBJ2-1, with 11 bases lining up with TRBD2. J lost 4 bases, V lost 4 bases, and 7 bases had no gene match. CDR1 is SGDLS and CDR2 is YYNGEE in the germline V gene. The CDR3 has 16 amino acids. The CDR3 nucleotides read TGTGCCAGCAGCCCCAGAACTAGCGGGAGTTACAATGAGCAGTTCTTC. This sequence encodes CASSPRTSGSYNEQFF.

This clone was observed once. V and J are TRBV6-5 and TRBJ2-2, with D uncertain. Germline CDR1 reads MNHEY; CDR2 reads SVGAGI. The CDR3 extends over 12 amino acids. The V end lost 2 bases, the J end lost 7 bases, and 5 bases lay between the germline ends. The CDR3 DNA reads TGTGCCAGCAGTTACGCAGGCGGGGAGCTGTTTTTT. Protein sequence: CASSYAGGELFF.

The chain joins TRBV6-4 to TRBJ1-2; D is unresolved. V was clipped by 2 bases and J by 1 base, with 11 bases between them. The germline CDR1 and CDR2 sequences are MRHNA and SNTAGT. CDR3 size: 15 residues. The CDR3 sequence: CASSDQPHFNYGYTF. For the CDR3, the DNA is TGTGCCAGCAGTGACCAGCCACACTTTAACTATGGCTACACCTTC.

This clone was seen only once. The genes are TRBV4-2 and TRBJ1-6, with no clear D. CDR3 length: 15 amino acids. V shed 3 bases and J shed 6 bases, with 12 bases lying between them. The V gene's germline CDR1 is LGHNA and CDR2 YNFKEQ. CDR3 in DNA: TGTGCCAGCAGCCAGGACCCCCGGGGTAATTCACCCCTCCACTTT. Translated, it gives CASSQDPRGNSPLHF.

The chain carries TRBV27 and TRBJ1-1; D remains unclear. The V end was cut by 1 base, the J end by 2 bases, with 8 bases between. From germline, CDR1 is MNHEY and CDR2 SMNVEV (reference sequence). CDR3 length equals 14 residues. CDR3 region: CASSLYPYNTEAFF. The CDR3 DNA reads TGTGCCAGCAGTTTATATCCATACAACACTGAAGCTTTCTTT.